The next 9 T cell receptor beta chains were all read from a single sample in a study of cytomegalovirus exposure and HLA in healthy donors. The protocol was immunoSEQ multiplex PCR, while the TCRdb copy is restricted to in-frame clones and leaves out a portion. This sample has hundreds of thousands of clones, with approximately 87% found just once. The sequenced material came from PBMCs. The receptor source for this set is a woman aged 18-29 years in good health and CMV-seronegative.

The chain carries TRBV5-1 and TRBJ2-1; D call uncertain. V lost 1 base and J 0 bases, leaving 8 bases between the germline ends. Per germline, CDR1 SGHRS and CDR2 YFSETQ. The CDR3 sequence is 15 residues long. CDR3 nucleotide sequence: TGCGCCAGCAGCTTGTTGTCGAGCTCCTACAATGAGCAGTTCTTC. Translating gives CASSLLSSSYNEQFF.

This clone was recorded a few times. The chain employs TRBV19 and TRBJ1-2, with TRBD1 as a possible D gene (5 bases). The CDR3 has 13 residues. Deletions cut 1 base from V and 7 bases from J, with 10 bases between. CDR1 LNHDA and CDR2 SQIVND come from the germline V gene (reference sequence). The CDR3, as DNA: TGTGCCAGTAGTATAGTGACAGCCCGTGGCTACACCTTC. This translates into CASSIVTARGYTF.

This rearrangement joins TRBV30 to TRBJ2-5; D may be TRBD1 (6 bases). Germline V CDR1 and CDR2: GTSNPN, SVGIG (reference sequence). There are 12 residues in the CDR3. Deletions cut 5 bases from V and 9 bases from J, with 16 bases between. The CDR3 DNA follows: TGTGCCTGGGAACAGGGAATGGTGGCCCAGTACTTC. Residues: CAWEQGMVAQYF.

The rearrangement uses TRBV10-3 and TRBJ1-2; TRBD1 matches at 7 bases. The CDR3 loop spans 14 amino acids. V gave up 6 bases and J gave up 7 bases; unmatched junction bases: 11. Germline V lookup: CDR1 ENHRY, CDR2 SYGVKD. This chain's CDR3 is CAISTTGQGGGYTF. CDR3 nucleotide sequence: TGTGCCATCAGCACGACAGGGCAGGGTGGTGGCTACACCTTC.

V is TRBV11-2 and J is TRBJ1-2; maybe TRBD1 (6 bases). The germline CDR1 and CDR2 sequences are SGHAT and FQNNGV. Trimming pared 5 bases from V and 6 bases from J, leaving 16 bases between. The CDR3 is made up of 14 amino acids. The CDR3 DNA is TGTGCCAGCAGCCCGGACAGTAAACGAAATGGCTACACCTTC. It is translated as CASSPDSKRNGYTF.

The rearrangement joins TRBV6-1 to TRBJ1-4; 10 nucleotides line up with TRBD1. After removal of 7 bases from V and 1 base from J, the junction contained 3 bases not matched to a gene. The V gene's germline CDR1 is MNHNS and CDR2 SASEGT. CDR3 length: 15 residues. This CDR3 is CASNGQGGTNEKLFF. In DNA, the CDR3 is TGTGCCAGCAACGGACAGGGGGGAACTAATGAAAAACTGTTTTTT.

The V call is TRBV5-8, the J call TRBJ2-5; unclear D gene. The V and J ends lost 0 bases and 4 bases respectively, with 4 bases between them. Germline CDR1 is SGHTS and CDR2 is YDEGEE. This CDR3 spans 12 amino acids. The DNA of the CDR3 is TGTGCCAGCAGCTTGGTGGGAGAGACCCAGTACTTC. This gives the protein CASSLVGETQYF.

The rearrangement uses TRBV5-1 and TRBJ1-1; D possibly corresponds to TRBD1 (6 bases). CDR1 is SGHRS, CDR2 YFSETQ, per germline. V was trimmed by 4 bases and J by 3 bases, leaving 13 bases between them. CDR3 length equals 14 residues. CDR3 protein: CASSLRGRDTEAFF. In nucleotides, the CDR3 is TGCGCCAGCAGCCTACGGGGGCGAGACACTGAAGCTTTCTTT.

The chain is built from TRBV7-9 and TRBJ2-7; TRBD2 aligns across 8 bases. This CDR3 spans 15 amino acids. Looked up from germline, CDR1 is SEHNR and CDR2 is FQNEAQ (reference sequence). V lost 6 bases and J lost 3; bases outside the gene matches: 10. CDR3 region: CASSPGGTRYYEQYF. DNA of the CDR3: TGTGCCAGCAGTCCGGGAGGGACCCGCTACTACGAGCAGTACTTC. The entire variable domain, with the rest obtained from reference TRBV7-9 and TRBJ2-7, is as follows: DTGVSQNPRHKITKRGQNVTFRCDPISEHNRLYWYRQTLGQGPEFLTYFQNEAQLEKSRLLSDRFSAERPKGSFSTLEIQRTEQGDSAMYLCASSPGGTRYYEQYFGPGTRLTVT.